Each of the 9 T cell receptor beta chains below was sequenced from the same sample in a study of metastatic and nonmetastatic thyroid tumors. TCRdb called clones again from the PCR reads with MiXCR. Of under 20,000 clones listed, 3.7% are singletons. Thyroid surgery was performed in patients who had received no treatment beforehand. The specimen sequenced was tumor tissue. The source is a female donor with papillary thyroid cancer or a benign thyroid nodule (not recorded which). Some clones in this sample may be carry-over from other donors' samples.

The V gene is TRBV6-4, the J gene TRBJ2-3; 8 bases line up with TRBD1. The CDR3 contains 16 residues. V lost 7 bases, J lost 2 bases, and 11 bases stayed unmatched. The germline CDR1 and CDR2 sequences are MRHNA and SNTAGT. CDR3 DNA: TGTGCCAGCAATCCTGACAGGGGTGAAGTCACAGATACGCAGTATTTT. This codes for CASNPDRGEVTDTQYF.

In its sample, this clone was seen a few times. The V gene is TRBV11-3, the J gene TRBJ1-1; TRBD1 might be the D (6 bases). The CDR3 loop spans 15 amino acids. V gave up 2 bases and J gave up 5 bases, with 15 bases separating them. Germline CDR1 is SGHNT and CDR2 is YENEEA. The CDR3 here is CASSLTGLHNTEAFF. CDR3 sequence (DNA): TGTGCCAGCAGCTTAACAGGGCTTCACAATACTGAAGCTTTCTTT.

The sample holds a few counts of this clone. The CDR3 loop reads CSGTDFISTDTQYF. The CDR3 nucleotides are TGCTCTGGAACGGACTTCATATCCACAGATACGCAGTATTTT. This chain uses TRBV20-1 with TRBJ2-3, with D possibly being TRBD2 (5 bases). This CDR3 comprises 14 residues. Germline V gene data show CDR1 as DFQATT and CDR2 as SNEGSKA (reference sequence).

This clone was seen a few times. The rearrangement joins TRBV6-5 to TRBJ1-2; D not certain. The CDR3 consists of 18 residues. Trimming cost V 2 bases and J 3 bases, with 22 bases left between them. Germline CDR1 MNHEY, CDR2 SVGAGI. CDR3 sequence: CASSYDGDGPGDDYGYTF. For the CDR3, the DNA is TGTGCCAGCAGTTACGACGGAGACGGCCCCGGTGACGACTATGGCTACACCTTC.

This clone was seen ten or more times. The rearrangement links TRBV7-3 to TRBJ2-2; D uncertain. Germline V gene sequence: CDR1 SGHTA, CDR2 FQGTGA. Deletions cut 3 bases from V and 2 bases from J, with 1 base between. The CDR3 is made up of 12 amino acids. The CDR3, as DNA: TGTGCCAGCAGCTTCAACACCGGGGAGCTGTTTTTT. Its protein is CASSFNTGELFF.

This clone was seen a few times. The chain carries TRBV2 and TRBJ2-7; unclear D gene. V was cut by 4 bases and J by 2 bases, with 9 bases left in between. Germline V gene sequence: CDR1 SNHLY, CDR2 FYNNEI. CDR3 length equals 13 residues. The CDR3 nucleotides read TGTGCCAGCAGTGGTATAGGAGCCTACGAGCAGTACTTC. This encodes CASSGIGAYEQYF.

This clone was observed a handful of times. The chain joins TRBV30 to TRBJ1-6; tentative D call: TRBD1 (5 bases). CDR1 is GTSNPN and CDR2 is SVGIG in the germline V gene (reference sequence). Trimming left V 4 bases short and J 10 bases short, with 14 bases between. CDR3 size: 13 residues. The CDR3 nucleotides are TGTGCCTGGACGGGGGTTCCGGGATCACCCCTCCACTTT. This sequence encodes CAWTGVPGSPLHF.

This clone has more than one count but fewer than ten. CDR3 residues: CASSEASGGATDTQYF. DNA for the CDR3: TGTGCCAGCAGTGAAGCTAGCGGGGGGGCCACAGATACGCAGTATTTT. V and J are TRBV6-1 and TRBJ2-3, with TRBD2 matching over 11 bases. CDR1 is MNHNS, CDR2 SASEGT, per germline. V was pared by 0 bases and J by 2 bases, with 1 base of the junction left unmatched. The CDR3 covers 16 residues.

This clone appeared a few times. The CDR3 DNA follows: TGTGCCAGCAGTCCCGGGGGTCTCCACTACGAGCAGTACTTC. Translation: CASSPGGLHYEQYF. The chain recombines TRBV28 with TRBJ2-7; D might be TRBD2 (6 bases). V lost 5 bases to trimming and J lost 3 bases, with 14 bases between them. The CDR3 consists of 14 residues. CDR1 is MDHEN, CDR2 SYDVKM, per germline.